A single sample is the source of the 10 T cell receptor beta chains below, sequenced in a study of cytomegalovirus exposure and HLA in healthy donors. Only in-frame clones appear in the TCRdb table, and some are missing; sequencing was by immunoSEQ multiplex PCR. This sample has some 230,000 clones, with 75% to 95% found just once. The source material was PBMCs. All receptors come from a woman in her late teens or twenties in good health and CMV-seronegative.

V gene TRBV28 combines with J gene TRBJ2-2; 13 bases fit TRBD2. J lost 6 bases, V lost 6 bases, and 4 bases had no gene match. CDR3 length equals 15 residues. Germline CDR1 reads MDHEN; CDR2 reads SYDVKM. The CDR3 here is CASRSTSGRSGELFF. The CDR3 bases are TGTGCCAGCAGATCGACTAGCGGGAGGTCCGGGGAGCTGTTTTTT.

This rearrangement joins TRBV6-5 to TRBJ2-1, with TRBD2 identical over 10 bases. Trimming took 5 bases from V and 6 from J; bases not matched to a gene: 7. There are 15 residues in the CDR3. The germline V gene encodes CDR1 MNHEY and CDR2 SVGAGI. This CDR3 reads CASSPGTSVSNEQFF. In DNA, the CDR3 is TGTGCCAGCAGTCCCGGGACTAGCGTGTCCAATGAGCAGTTCTTC.

The V and J genes are TRBV14 and TRBJ1-1; D unresolved. Germline V gene data show CDR1 as SGHDN and CDR2 as FVKESK. The CDR3 extends over 14 amino acids. Trimming stripped 0 bases from V and 6 bases from J, with 11 bases between. CDR3 sequence reads: CASSQELASPEAFF. CDR3 sequence (DNA): TGTGCCAGCAGCCAAGAGCTGGCCTCCCCTGAAGCTTTCTTT.

The gene calls are TRBV5-1 and TRBJ1-1, with no clear D. The V gene lost 4 bases and the J gene lost 3 bases, with 10 bases spanning the gap. This CDR3 region has 13 residues. Germline CDR1 SGHRS, CDR2 YFSETQ. The CDR3: CASSVELDTEAFF. The CDR3 DNA follows: TGCGCCAGCAGCGTTGAGTTAGACACTGAAGCTTTCTTT.

V gene TRBV6-4 combines with J gene TRBJ1-2, with D perhaps matching TRBD1 (5 bases). The germline V gene encodes CDR1 MRHNA and CDR2 SNTAGT. The CDR3 covers 13 residues. V was pared by 2 bases and J by 2 bases, with 6 bases between. The CDR3 DNA reads as TGTGCCAGCAGTGACGCAGGGAACTATGGCTACACCTTC. Translation: CASSDAGNYGYTF.

V usage is TRBV19 and J usage is TRBJ1-5, with D possibly being TRBD1 (5 bases). CDR3 length equals 13 residues. CDR1 is LNHDA, CDR2 SQIVND, per germline (reference sequence). V was pared by 5 bases and J by 5 bases, with 10 bases between. The CDR3 DNA is TGTGCCAGTAGTGATCAGGGATATCAGCCCCAGCATTTT. It codes for CASSDQGYQPQHF. The full variable domain, its missing parts supplied by reference TRBV19 and TRBJ1-5, is DGGITQSPKYLFRKEGQNVTLSCEQNLNHDAMYWYRQDPGQGLRLIYYSQIVNDFQKGDIAEGYSVSREKKESFPLTVTSAQKNPTAFYLCASSDQGYQPQHFGDGTRLSIL.

This clone was observed once. The rearrangement joins TRBV5-1 to TRBJ2-1, with D perhaps matching TRBD2 (6 bases). Trimming took off 0 bases at V and 4 bases at J, with 14 bases between the two ends. Germline V gene data show CDR1 as SGHRS and CDR2 as YFSETQ. CDR3 length: 16 residues. CDR3 amino acids: CASSLGDSHKYNEQFF. The CDR3 nucleotides are TGCGCCAGCAGCTTGGGGGACTCGCACAAGTACAATGAGCAGTTCTTC.

This chain uses TRBV19 with TRBJ1-2, with 8 bases that match TRBD1. Germline lookup yields CDR1 LNHDA and CDR2 SQIVND (reference sequence). The CDR3 has 17 residues. After removal of 7 bases from V and 3 bases from J, the junction contained 16 bases not matched to a gene. CDR3 region: CASKVFFGMDRDYGYTF. The CDR3 DNA is TGTGCCAGTAAGGTCTTCTTTGGTATGGACAGGGACTATGGCTACACCTTC.

This chain uses TRBV6-5 with TRBJ2-7, with TRBD2 matching 8 bases. CDR1 and CDR2 (germline): MNHEY, SVGAGI. This CDR3 is built from 15 residues. The junction had 14 bases not matched to a gene; V was cut back by 6 bases and J by 7 bases. This CDR3 is CASRAPSGRIGEQYF. As DNA, the CDR3 is TGTGCCAGCAGGGCCCCAAGCGGGAGAATCGGGGAGCAGTACTTC.

This chain uses TRBV11-3 with TRBJ2-3; D call uncertain. There are 15 residues in the CDR3. Trimming took off 1 base at V and 0 bases at J, with 8 bases between the two ends. Per the germline V gene, CDR1 is SGHNT and CDR2 is YENEEA. For the CDR3, the DNA is TGTGCCAGCAGCTTAGTAGGCGGCAGCACAGATACGCAGTATTTT. Translation: CASSLVGGSTDTQYF.